The rows below give T cell receptor beta chains drawn from one sample of a study of T cell responses to AZD1222 COVID-19 vaccine. The table came from immunoSEQ multiplex PCR; TCRdb's copy has only in-frame clones and leaves some out. The sample consists of more than 110,000 clones, roughly 92% of them appearing once. This specimen consisted of peripheral blood, obtained on day 0 of AZD1222 vaccination. The receptors were gathered from an adult in good health. The CDR3 runs from the conserved cysteine through the conserved F or W. Fields, in order: clone size, J gene, V gene, D gene, CDR3 DNA, CDR3 protein. D genes are given only for firm matches. Clone size is not always given. Where it is, it says once, few, many or a class for expanded clones.

.	TRBJ2-6	TRBV7-2	.	TGTGCCAGCAGCTTGGGACACTCAAGGCCCTCTGGGGCCAACGTCCTGACTTTC	CASSLGHSRPSGANVLTF
once	TRBJ1-1	TRBV27	.	TGTGCCAGCAGGGCCCCGCGGGGAGGGAACACTGAAGCTTTCTTT	CASRAPRGGNTEAFF
.	TRBJ2-7	TRBV29-1	.	TGCAGCGTTAGGACCCTGAGCTCCTACGAGCAGTACTTC	CSVRTLSSYEQYF
few	TRBJ2-2	TRBV7-9	.	TGTGCCAGCAGCCACCAATTTGAAGGGGCCATCACCGGGGAGCTGTTTTTT	CASSHQFEGAITGELFF
.	TRBJ2-1	TRBV24-1	TRBD2	TGTGCCACCAGCTTAACTAGCGGGGGGGCCTACAATGAGCAGTTCTTC	CATSLTSGGAYNEQFF
.	TRBJ2-5	TRBV19	.	TGTGCCAGTACCCTACCCGAGGGGGACGAGACCCAGTACTTC	CASTLPEGDETQYF
.	TRBJ2-7	TRBV7-9	TRBD2	TGTGCCAGCAGCCATCCGACTAGCGGGACCTACGAGCAGTACTTC	CASSHPTSGTYEQYF
.	TRBJ2-7	TRBV6-5	TRBD1	TGTGCCAGCAGGCCGGGACAGGGATTCTTTTACGAGCAGTACTTC	CASRPGQGFFYEQYF
.	TRBJ1-1	TRBV2	.	TGTGCCAGCATCAGGGAATCCCGGAACACTGAAGCTTTCTTT	CASIRESRNTEAFF
.	TRBJ1-6	TRBV6-1	.	TGTGCCAGCAGTGAACCGGGAGGTAGTAATTGGAATTCACCCCTCCACTTT	CASSEPGGSNWNSPLHF
.	TRBJ1-1	TRBV5-1	.	TGCGCCAGCAGCTCCGGGGCCTCCACTGAAGCTTTCTTT	CASSSGASTEAFF
.	TRBJ2-7	TRBV5-1	TRBD1	TGCGCCAGCAGCGGGACAGGGGGCTACGAGCAGTACTTC	CASSGTGGYEQYF
.	TRBJ1-5	TRBV2	.	TGTGCCAGTACCGGGGGGAATAGCAATCAGCCCCAGCATTTT	CASTGGNSNQPQHF